The 16 T cell receptor beta chains below all came from one sample that was sequenced in a study of T cell repertoires in cytomegalovirus infection. Using its own MiXCR run on the reads, TCRdb lists one record per CDR3 protein. The sample holds approximately 910,000 distinct CDR3 sequences, approximately 32% seen once. No antigens are known for them. The source material was cultured CD8+ T cells from PBMCs, sampled from culture after CMV antigen stimulation. Receptors originate from a human donor in good health (CMV status not recorded). Some clones in this sample may be carry-over from other donors' samples.

This clonotype showed up just a few times. The rearrangement uses TRBV10-3 and TRBJ2-6; the D is unclear. The CDR3 contains 16 residues. Trimming shortened V by 6 bases and J by 0 bases, and 12 bases separated the two germline ends. Germline CDR1 ENHRY, CDR2 SYGVKD. CDR3 in amino acids: CAIRDFDTSGANVLTF. In DNA, the CDR3 is TGTGCCATCAGAGATTTCGACACCTCTGGGGCCAACGTCCTGACTTTC.

Many counts were recorded for this clonotype. The chain combines TRBV6-5 with TRBJ2-5; D remains ambiguous. The CDR3 sequence is 13 residues long. Germline V lookup: CDR1 MNHEY, CDR2 SVGAGI. V was cut by 2 bases and J by 2 bases, with 6 bases left in between. CDR3 nucleotide sequence: TGTGCCAGCAGTTACATTAGTCAAGAGACCCAGTACTTC. This codes for CASSYISQETQYF.

This clonotype appeared a single time. The chain recombines TRBV5-1 with TRBJ1-1, with a weak D call TRBD1 (5 bases). The CDR3 loop spans 15 amino acids. Germline CDR1 reads SGHRS; CDR2 reads YFSETQ. The V gene lost 4 bases and the J gene lost 0 bases, with 13 bases spanning the gap. CDR3 coding DNA: TGCGCCAGCAGCCCCTTCGACAGTTTGAACACTGAAGCTTTCTTT. As protein: CASSPFDSLNTEAFF. The variable domain in full, with the rest retrieved from reference TRBV5-1 and TRBJ1-1, is KAGVTQTPRYLIKTRGQQVTLSCSPISGHRSVSWYQQTPGQGLQFLFEYFSETQRNKGNFPGRFSGRQFSNSRSEMNVSTLELGDSALYLCASSPFDSLNTEAFFGQGTRLTVV.

This clonotype appeared many times. This chain connects TRBV28 to TRBJ2-7, with 7 bases fitting TRBD2. CDR3 length: 13 amino acids. V gave up 4 bases and J gave up 1 base; unmatched junction bases: 1. The germline V gene has CDR1 MDHEN and CDR2 SYDVKM. The CDR3: CASSWGGSYEQYF. The CDR3 coding sequence is TGTGCCAGCAGTTGGGGGGGGTCCTACGAGCAGTACTTC.

The genes are TRBV7-9 and TRBJ1-3; D remains unclear. V shed 1 base and J shed 0 bases, with 22 bases lying between them. The CDR3 sequence is 20 residues long. Germline CDR1 reads SEHNR; CDR2 reads FQNEAQ (reference sequence). CDR3: CASSLDSSFIGWGSGNTIYF. The DNA of the CDR3 is TGTGCCAGCAGCTTAGACTCGTCGTTCATCGGATGGGGCTCTGGAAACACCATATATTTT.

The V and J genes are TRBV7-9 and TRBJ2-1; D perhaps matches TRBD1 (5 bases). Germline assignment: CDR1 SEHNR and CDR2 FQNEAQ (reference sequence). Between the trimmed V and J ends, which lost 3 bases and 5 bases, there was a span of 20 bases. The CDR3 loop spans 17 amino acids. CDR3 loop: CASSLGRALRTDNEQFF. In nucleotides, the CDR3 is TGTGCCAGCAGCTTGGGGCGTGCCCTCCGCACGGACAATGAGCAGTTCTTC.

A few counts support this clonotype. V usage is TRBV12-3 or TRBV12-4 and J usage is TRBJ2-1; D remains unclear. V was shortened by 6 bases and J by 2 bases, with 14 bases between the two germline ends. This CDR3 is built from 15 residues. DNA of the CDR3: TGTGCCAGCAGCACCTCAGAAGGTACCTACAATGAGCAGTTCTTC. Amino acid sequence: CASSTSEGTYNEQFF.

This clonotype came up a few times. The V and J genes are TRBV29-1 and TRBJ1-5; D remains unclear. The CDR3 contains 12 residues. V gave up 4 bases and J gave up 1 base, with 5 bases separating them. Per germline, CDR1 SQVTM and CDR2 ANQGSEA. The CDR3 DNA follows: TGCAGCGTTGTGGACAGCAATCAGCCCCAGCATTTT. Its translation: CSVVDSNQPQHF.

This clonotype was detected a few times. This rearrangement joins TRBV14 to TRBJ1-6, with a possible D match to TRBD1 (5 bases). CDR1 and CDR2 from the germline V gene are SGHDN and FVKESK. The CDR3 totals 16 residues. Trimming pared 0 bases from V and 10 bases from J, leaving 16 bases between. The CDR3 nucleotides read TGTGCCAGCAGCCAAGATACGATCGGGGGGGAATCACCCCTCCACTTT. Translated: CASSQDTIGGESPLHF.

The V call is TRBV4-1, the J call TRBJ1-4; D not resolved. Trimming took 8 bases from V and 4 from J, leaving 11 bases between them. The CDR3 is 13 residues long. Germline CDR1 and CDR2: MGHRA and YSYEKL. The CDR3 protein is CASADGLNEKLFF. The CDR3 coding sequence is TGCGCCAGCGCGGACGGCCTTAATGAAAAACTGTTTTTT.

V gene TRBV12-3 or TRBV12-4 combines with J gene TRBJ2-1, with TRBD1 matching 8 bases. The ends lost 5 bases at V and 7 bases at J; junction bases unmatched: 10. The CDR3 runs to 15 residues. CDR3 DNA sequence: TGTGCCAGCAGTGGAGGACAGGGCCCGTGGAATGAGCAGTTCTTC. It is translated as CASSGGQGPWNEQFF.

The V gene is TRBV7-9, the J gene TRBJ1-2, with D possibly matching TRBD1 (6 bases). Per germline, CDR1 SEHNR and CDR2 FQNEAQ (reference sequence). The CDR3 has 14 amino acids. Trimming cost V 7 bases and J 5 bases, with 17 bases left between them. CDR3 nucleotides: TGTGCCAGCACCACACAGGGCGGTTCGTATGGCTACACCTTC. The encoded protein is CASTTQGGSYGYTF. The full variable domain, with the rest looked up from reference TRBV7-9 and TRBJ1-2, is DTGVSQNPRHKITKRGQNVTFRCDPISEHNRLYWYRQTLGQGPEFLTYFQNEAQLEKSRLLSDRFSAERPKGSFSTLEIQRTEQGDSAMYLCASTTQGGSYGYTFGSGTRLTVV.

This clonotype has only a few counts. The genes are TRBV4-1 and TRBJ1-1; D is possibly TRBD1 (5 bases). CDR3 size: 14 residues. From germline, CDR1 is MGHRA and CDR2 YSYEKL. V was shortened by 1 base and J by 5 bases, with 11 bases between the two germline ends. CDR3 in DNA: TGCGCCAGCAGCCAAGGAAAAGGGGCGACTGAAGCTTTCTTT. Amino acids: CASSQGKGATEAFF.

This clonotype was observed a few times. This chain links TRBV10-3 with TRBJ2-1, with 8 bases lining up with TRBD1. CDR3 length: 11 amino acids. CDR1 and CDR2 from the germline V gene are ENHRY and SYGVKD. With V trimmed by 7 bases and J by 7 bases, 0 bases remained unmatched. CDR3 sequence reads: CAINRGNEQFF. In DNA, the CDR3 is TGTGCCATCAACAGGGGGAATGAGCAGTTCTTC.

Only a few counts were recorded for this clonotype. CDR3 in amino acids: CASSWAGRRYNEQFF. The CDR3 nucleotides are TGTGCCAGCAGCTGGGCTGGCAGGAGATACAATGAGCAGTTCTTC. V and J are TRBV7-9 and TRBJ2-1; D remains ambiguous. The CDR3 loop spans 15 amino acids. The V gene lost 4 bases and the J gene lost 4 bases, with 14 bases spanning the gap. CDR1 and CDR2 from the germline V gene are SEHNR and FQNEAQ (reference sequence).

This clonotype was seen a handful of times. The chain couples TRBV6-2 or TRBV6-3 to TRBJ2-7; 8 nucleotides agree with TRBD1. Germline lookup yields CDR1 MNHEY and CDR2 SVGEGT. This CDR3 has 15 residues. The ends lost 4 bases at V and 7 bases at J; junction bases unmatched: 12. Here the CDR3 reads CASSLSGQVNLEQYV. CDR3 nucleotide sequence: TGTGCCAGCAGTTTATCGGGACAGGTCAATCTTGAGCAGTACGTC.